What follows is one T cell receptor beta chain and its context. This sample is part of a study of blood T cell repertoires in COVID-19. As handled by the study authors: Estimation of nucleated cell counts was performed using reference gene primer amplification. Sequencing was performed with immunoSEQ multiplex PCR; in TCRdb, only in-frame clones are kept and a portion is missing. From that table come the V and J calls and clone size; the DNA was used to work out D and trimming. This sample has around 200,000 clones, with 87% found just once. Losses at the gene ends were 4 bases for V and 6 bases for J; bases not matched to a gene: 5. CDR3 length: 14 residues. The germline gives CDR1 SGHRS, CDR2 YFSETQ.

What was sequenced was peripheral blood. The V and J genes are TRBV5-1 and TRBJ1-5, with TRBD1 identical over 9 bases. The TCR originated in a middle-aged man with active or convalescent COVID-19. The CDR3 nucleotides read TGCGCCAGCAGCCCGGGACAGGGAAGTCAGCCCCAGCATTTT. It specifies CASSPGQGSQPQHF.